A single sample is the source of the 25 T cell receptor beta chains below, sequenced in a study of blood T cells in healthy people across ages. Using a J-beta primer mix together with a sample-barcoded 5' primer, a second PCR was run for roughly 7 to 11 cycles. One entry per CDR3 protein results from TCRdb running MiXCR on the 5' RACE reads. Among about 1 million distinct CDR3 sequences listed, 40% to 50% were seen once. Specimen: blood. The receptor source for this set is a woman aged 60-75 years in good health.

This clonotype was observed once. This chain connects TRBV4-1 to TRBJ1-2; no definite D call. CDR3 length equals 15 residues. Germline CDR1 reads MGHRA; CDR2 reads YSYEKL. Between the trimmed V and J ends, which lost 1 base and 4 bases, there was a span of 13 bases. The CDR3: CASSQVEGKVYGYTF. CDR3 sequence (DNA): TGCGCCAGCAGCCAAGTAGAGGGCAAAGTCTATGGCTACACCTTC.

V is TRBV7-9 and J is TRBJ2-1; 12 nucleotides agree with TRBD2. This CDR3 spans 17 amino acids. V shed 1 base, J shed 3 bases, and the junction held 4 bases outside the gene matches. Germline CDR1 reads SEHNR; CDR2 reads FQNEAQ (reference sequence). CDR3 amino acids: CASSLVPGLAGYNEQFF. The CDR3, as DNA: TGTGCCAGCAGCTTAGTCCCGGGACTAGCGGGCTACAATGAGCAGTTCTTC.

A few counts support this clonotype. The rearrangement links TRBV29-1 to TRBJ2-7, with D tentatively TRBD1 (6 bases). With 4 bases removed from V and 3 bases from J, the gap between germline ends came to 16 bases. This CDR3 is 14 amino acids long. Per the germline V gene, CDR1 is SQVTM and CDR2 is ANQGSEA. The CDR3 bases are TGCAGCGTTGCCCAGACAGGAAATGTCTACGAGCAGTACTTC. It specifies CSVAQTGNVYEQYF.

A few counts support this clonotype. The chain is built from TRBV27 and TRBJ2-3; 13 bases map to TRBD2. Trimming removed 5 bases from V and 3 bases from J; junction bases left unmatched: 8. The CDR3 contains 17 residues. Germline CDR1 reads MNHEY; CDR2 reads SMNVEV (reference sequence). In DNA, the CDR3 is TGTGCCAGCAGTATGCTCGAGGGACTAGCGGGAACAGATACGCAGTATTTT. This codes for CASSMLEGLAGTDTQYF.

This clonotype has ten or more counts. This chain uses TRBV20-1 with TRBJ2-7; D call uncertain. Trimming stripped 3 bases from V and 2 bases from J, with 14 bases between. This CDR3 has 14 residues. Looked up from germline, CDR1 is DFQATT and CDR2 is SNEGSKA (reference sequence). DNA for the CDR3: TGCAGTGCTAGTTCGGCGCGGATACCCTACGAGCAGTACTTC. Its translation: CSASSARIPYEQYF.

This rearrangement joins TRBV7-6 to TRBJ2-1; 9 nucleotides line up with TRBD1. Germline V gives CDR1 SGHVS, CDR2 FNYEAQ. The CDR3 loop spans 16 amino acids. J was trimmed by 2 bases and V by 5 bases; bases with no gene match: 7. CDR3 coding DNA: TGTGCCAGCAGCCAAGAACAGGGGGCCACCTACAATGAGCAGTTCTTC. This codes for CASSQEQGATYNEQFF.

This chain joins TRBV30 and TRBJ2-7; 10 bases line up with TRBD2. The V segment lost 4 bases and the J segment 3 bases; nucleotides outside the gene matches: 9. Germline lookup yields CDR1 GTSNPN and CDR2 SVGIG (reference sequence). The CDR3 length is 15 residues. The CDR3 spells CAWTPLASGSYEQYF. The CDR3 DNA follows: TGTGCCTGGACCCCCTTGGCTAGCGGGAGCTACGAGCAGTACTTC.

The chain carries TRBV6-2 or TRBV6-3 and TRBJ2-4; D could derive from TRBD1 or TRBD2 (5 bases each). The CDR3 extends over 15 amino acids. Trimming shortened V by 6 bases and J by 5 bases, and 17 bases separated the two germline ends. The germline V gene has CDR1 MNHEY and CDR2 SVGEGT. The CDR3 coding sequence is TGTGCCAGCAGACCCGACAGCGCCGGGGAAAACATTCAGTACTTC. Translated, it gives CASRPDSAGENIQYF.

Here the CDR3 DNA reads TGCAGCGCTTCCCGGGGGGGACTCAGTAATGAAAAACTGTTTTTT. This translates into CSASRGGLSNEKLFF. The chain carries TRBV29-1 and TRBJ1-4; TRBD1 is a possible D gene (5 bases). Deletions cut 7 bases from V and 4 bases from J, with 19 bases between. The CDR3 extends over 15 amino acids. Germline values: CDR1 SQVTM, CDR2 ANQGSEA. Filled out from reference TRBV29-1 and TRBJ1-4, the complete variable domain reads SAVISQKPSRDICQRGTSLTIQCQVDSQVTMMFWYRQQPGQSLTLIATANQGSEATYESGFVIDKFPISRPNLTFSTLTVSNMSPEDSSIYLCSASRGGLSNEKLFFGSGTQLSVL.

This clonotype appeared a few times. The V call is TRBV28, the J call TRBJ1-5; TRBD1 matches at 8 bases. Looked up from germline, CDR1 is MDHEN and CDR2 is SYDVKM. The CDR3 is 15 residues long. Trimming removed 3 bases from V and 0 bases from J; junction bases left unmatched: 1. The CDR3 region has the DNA TGTGCCAGCAGTTTGACAGGGGTTAGCAATCAGCCCCAGCATTTT. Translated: CASSLTGVSNQPQHF.

The CDR3 loop is CGVYEADEQFF. Written as DNA, the CDR3 is TGTGGGGTTTATGAGGCGGATGAGCAGTTCTTC. The rearrangement uses TRBV6-1 and TRBJ2-1; unclear D gene. This CDR3 has 11 residues. The germline V gene encodes CDR1 MNHNS and CDR2 SASEGT.

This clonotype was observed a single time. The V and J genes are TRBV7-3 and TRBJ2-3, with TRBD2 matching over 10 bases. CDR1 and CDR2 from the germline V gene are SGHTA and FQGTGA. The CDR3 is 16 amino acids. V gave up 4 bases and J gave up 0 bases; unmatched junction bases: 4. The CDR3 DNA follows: TGTGCCAGCAGCTCCCAGCGGGAGGGGAGCACAGATACGCAGTATTTT. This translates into CASSSQREGSTDTQYF. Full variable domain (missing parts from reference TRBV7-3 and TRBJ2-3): GAGVSQTPSNKVTEKGKYVELRCDPISGHTALYWYRQSLGQGPEFLIYFQGTGAADDSGLPNDRFFAVRPEGSVSTLKIQRTERGDSAVYLCASSSQREGSTDTQYFGPGTRLTVL.

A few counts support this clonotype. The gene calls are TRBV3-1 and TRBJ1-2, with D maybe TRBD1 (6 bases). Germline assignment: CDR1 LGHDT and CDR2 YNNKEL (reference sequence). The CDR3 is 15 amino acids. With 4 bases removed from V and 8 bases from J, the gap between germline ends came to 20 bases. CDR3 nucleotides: TGTGCCAGCAGCCCGACACAACAGGGTTGGTACGGCTACACCTTC. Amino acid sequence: CASSPTQQGWYGYTF. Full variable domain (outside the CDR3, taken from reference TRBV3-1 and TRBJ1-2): DTAVSQTPKYLVTQMGNDKSIKCEQNLGHDTMYWYKQDSKKFLKIMFSYNNKELIINETVPNRFSPKSPDKAHLNLHINSLELGDSAVYFCASSPTQQGWYGYTFGSGTRLTVV.

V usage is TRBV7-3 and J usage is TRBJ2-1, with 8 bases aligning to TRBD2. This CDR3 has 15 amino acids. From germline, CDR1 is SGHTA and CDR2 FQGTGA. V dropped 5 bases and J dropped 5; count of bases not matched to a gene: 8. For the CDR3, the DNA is TGTGCCAGCAGCCCGAGCGGGAGTATCGACAATGAGCAGTTCTTC. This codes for CASSPSGSIDNEQFF.

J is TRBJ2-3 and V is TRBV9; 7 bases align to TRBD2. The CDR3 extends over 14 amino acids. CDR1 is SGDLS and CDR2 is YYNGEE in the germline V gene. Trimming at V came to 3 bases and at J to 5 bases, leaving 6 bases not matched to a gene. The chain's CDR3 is CASSASGKLDTQYF. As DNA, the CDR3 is TGTGCCAGCAGCGCAAGCGGGAAGTTAGATACGCAGTATTTT.

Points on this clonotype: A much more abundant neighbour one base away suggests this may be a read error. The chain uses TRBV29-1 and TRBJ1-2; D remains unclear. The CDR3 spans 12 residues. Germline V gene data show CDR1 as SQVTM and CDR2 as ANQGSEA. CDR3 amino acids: CSAQLGNYGHTF. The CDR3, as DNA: TGCAGCGCCCAACTAGGAAACTATGGCCACACCTTC.

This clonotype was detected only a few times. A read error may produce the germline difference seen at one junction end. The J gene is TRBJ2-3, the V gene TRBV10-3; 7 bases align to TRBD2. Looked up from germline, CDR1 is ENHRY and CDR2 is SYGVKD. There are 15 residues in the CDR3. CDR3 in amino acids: CATAGRGGSIDTQYF. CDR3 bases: TGTGCCACCGCGGGGCGTGGCGGGAGCATAGATACGCAGTATTTT.

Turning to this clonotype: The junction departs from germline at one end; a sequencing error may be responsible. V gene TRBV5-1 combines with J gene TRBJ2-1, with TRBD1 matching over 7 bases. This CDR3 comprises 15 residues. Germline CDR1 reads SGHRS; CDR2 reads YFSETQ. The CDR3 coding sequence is TGCGCCAGCAGCTACACTTTAGGGGGCTTCAATGAGCAGTTTTTC. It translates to CASSYTLGGFNEQFF.

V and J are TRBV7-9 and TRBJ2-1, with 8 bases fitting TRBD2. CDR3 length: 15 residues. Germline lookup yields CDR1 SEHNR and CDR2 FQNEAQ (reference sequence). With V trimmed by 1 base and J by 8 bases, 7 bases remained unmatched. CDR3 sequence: CASSLVSSGHDEQFF. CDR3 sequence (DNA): TGTGCCAGCAGCTTAGTTTCTAGCGGGCACGATGAGCAGTTCTTC.

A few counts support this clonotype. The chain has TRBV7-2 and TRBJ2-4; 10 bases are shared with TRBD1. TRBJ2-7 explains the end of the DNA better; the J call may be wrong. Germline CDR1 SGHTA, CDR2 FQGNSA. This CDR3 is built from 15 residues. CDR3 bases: TGTGCCAGCAGCTTAGGGTGGGACAGGGGAGACGAGCAGTACTTC. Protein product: CASSLGWDRGDEQYF.

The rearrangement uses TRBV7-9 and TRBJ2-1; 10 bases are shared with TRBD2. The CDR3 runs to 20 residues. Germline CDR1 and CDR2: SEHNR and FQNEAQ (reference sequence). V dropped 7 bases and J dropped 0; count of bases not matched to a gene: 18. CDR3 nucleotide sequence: TGTGCCAGCATGGGGGGCATGGGGCTAGCGGGAGAGAGCTCCTACAATGAGCAGTTCTTC. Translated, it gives CASMGGMGLAGESSYNEQFF.

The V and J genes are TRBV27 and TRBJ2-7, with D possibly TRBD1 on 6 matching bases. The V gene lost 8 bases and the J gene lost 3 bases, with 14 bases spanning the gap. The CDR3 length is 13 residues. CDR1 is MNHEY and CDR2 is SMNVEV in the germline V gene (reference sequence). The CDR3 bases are TGTGCCAGCCGTTATACAGGGATCTACGAGCAGTACTTC. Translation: CASRYTGIYEQYF.

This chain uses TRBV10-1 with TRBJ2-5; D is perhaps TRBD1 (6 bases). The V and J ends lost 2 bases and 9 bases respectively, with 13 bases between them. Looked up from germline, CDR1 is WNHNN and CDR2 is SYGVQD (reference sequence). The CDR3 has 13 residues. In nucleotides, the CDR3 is TGCGCCAGCAGTGAGGACAGCCAGGGGTCCCAGTACTTC. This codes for CASSEDSQGSQYF.

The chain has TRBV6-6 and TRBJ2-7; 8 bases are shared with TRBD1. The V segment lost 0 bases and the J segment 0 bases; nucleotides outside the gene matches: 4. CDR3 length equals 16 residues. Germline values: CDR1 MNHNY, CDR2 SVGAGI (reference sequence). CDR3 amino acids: CASSYSGQGASYEQYF. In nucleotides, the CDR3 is TGTGCCAGCAGTTACTCCGGGCAGGGGGCCTCCTACGAGCAGTACTTC.

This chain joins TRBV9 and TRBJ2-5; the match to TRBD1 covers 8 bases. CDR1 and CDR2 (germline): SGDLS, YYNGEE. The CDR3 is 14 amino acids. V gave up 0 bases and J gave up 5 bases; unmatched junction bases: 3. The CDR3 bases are TGTGCCAGCAGCGTAGAGACAGGGGCGGAGACCCAGTACTTC. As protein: CASSVETGAETQYF.